The TCR beta chain described here comes from a study of cytomegalovirus exposure and HLA in healthy donors. The CDR3 length is 13 residues. Per the germline V gene, CDR1 is KGHSH and CDR2 is LQKENI. V dropped 8 bases and J dropped 7; count of bases not matched to a gene: 10. The PCR used 60 Vbeta and 13 Jbeta primers. The data were produced by immunoSEQ multiplex PCR, yet TCRdb's version contains in-frame clones alone and is incomplete. Altogether approximately 81,000 clones are present, less than 80% being singletons, with the ten largest covering more than 8.5%. Note on this clone: Its antigen is not identified.

Study outcomes and limitations: Only CMV serostatus was available as immune exposure information.

The sequence was obtained from a man aged 35 to 55 in good health and CMV-seropositive. The sample comprised PBMCs. The genes are TRBV18 and TRBJ1-2, with 7 nucleotides matching TRBD1. The CDR3 DNA is TGTGCCAGCGCCGTTGGGACAGAGATTGGCTACACCTTC. Translating gives CASAVGTEIGYTF.